One TCR beta chain is described in this entry. A junction end diverges from the germline sequence, so it may reflect a read error. The RNA input was roughly 0.45 to 1 ug, and it was reverse transcribed with random hexamers. Using its own MiXCR run on the immunoSEQ multiplex PCR reads, TCRdb lists one record per CDR3 protein. The sample yields approximately 79,000 distinct CDR3 sequences, 85% to 95% seen once. This sample is drawn from a study of CD8 T cells in Susac syndrome. The germline CDR1 and CDR2 sequences are DFQATT and SNEGSKA (reference sequence). This CDR3 has 11 amino acids. The clonotype originates from a human donor with Susac syndrome. The J gene is TRBJ2-7, the V gene TRBV20-1; D may be TRBD1 (6 bases). Sequencing used CD8+ T cells from PBMCs. The CDR3 sequence is CSARAGDTLNF. In nucleotides, the CDR3 is TGCAGTGCTAGAGCAGGGGACACCCTCAACTTC.